Shown below are 20 T cell receptor beta chains from a single sample sequenced in a study of blood T cell repertoires in COVID-19. Data came from immunoSEQ multiplex PCR; TCRdb stores just in-frame clones and leaves some out. The profile covers around 40,000 clones, with about nine tenths appearing a single time and 20% to 25% taken by the ten largest. Sequenced input: peripheral blood. These receptors were collected from a man between 50 and 59 years old with active COVID-19.

The V and J genes are TRBV4-1 and TRBJ2-2, with TRBD1 matching over 7 bases. Per germline, CDR1 MGHRA and CDR2 YSYEKL. CDR3 length equals 15 residues. V lost 1 base and J lost 6; bases outside the gene matches: 5. DNA of the CDR3: TGCGCCAGCAGCCAAGGACAGGGCTTAGCCGGGGAGCTGTTTTTT. Protein product: CASSQGQGLAGELFF.

The CDR3 DNA reads as TGTGCCAGCAGTTCCCGTAGAAGGCTCCTCGCGGGCTACGAGCAGTACTTC. Its protein is CASSSRRRLLAGYEQYF. This chain joins TRBV28 and TRBJ2-7, with D possibly TRBD2 on 5 matching bases. Trimming left V 4 bases short and J 3 bases short, with 22 bases between. The CDR3 length is 17 residues. CDR1 and CDR2 from the germline V gene are MDHEN and SYDVKM.

The chain employs TRBV10-2 and TRBJ1-1, with D possibly TRBD1 on 6 matching bases. V was trimmed by 8 bases and J by 6 bases, leaving 13 bases between them. The CDR3 totals 12 residues. Germline V gene data show CDR1 as WSHSY and CDR2 as SAAADI. In nucleotides, the CDR3 is TGCGCCAGCGGGGGCAGGGAGTCTGAAGCTTTCTTT. It yields the protein CASGGRESEAFF.

This sequence joins TRBV7-8 and TRBJ2-5, with 9 bases lining up with TRBD1. V was pared by 5 bases and J by 4 bases, with 14 bases of the junction left unmatched. Germline V gives CDR1 SGHVS, CDR2 FQNEAQ. The CDR3 extends over 17 amino acids. The CDR3 sequence is CASSPPGTGIPRETQYF. The CDR3 coding sequence is TGTGCCAGCAGCCCGCCTGGGACAGGGATCCCTAGAGAGACCCAGTACTTC.

The chain employs TRBV27 and TRBJ2-3, with TRBD2 identical over 9 bases. CDR1 is MNHEY, CDR2 SMNVEV, per germline (reference sequence). This CDR3 is built from 14 residues. Trimming cost V 6 bases and J 6 bases; bases outside gene matches: 7. CDR3 nucleotides: TGTGCCAGCAGCCGGGCGGGAGGGGGCGATACGCAGTATTTT. Its protein product is CASSRAGGGDTQYF.

This chain links TRBV5-4 with TRBJ2-3; D perhaps matches TRBD2 (5 bases). From germline, CDR1 is SGHNT and CDR2 YYREEE (reference sequence). The CDR3 contains 13 residues. V lost 4 bases and J 2 bases, leaving 8 bases between the germline ends. In nucleotides, the CDR3 is TGTGCCAGCAGCGGGAGTCCCACAGATACGCAGTATTTT. Its translation: CASSGSPTDTQYF. The variable domain in full, with the rest retrieved from reference TRBV5-4 and TRBJ2-3, is ETGVTQSPTHLIKTRGQQVTLRCSSQSGHNTVSWYQQALGQGPQFIFQYYREEENGRGNFPPRFSGLQFPNYSSELNVNALELDDSALYLCASSGSPTDTQYFGPGTRLTVL.

This clone was seen just once. V gene TRBV5-1 combines with J gene TRBJ1-2; 9 bases map to TRBD1. The CDR3 extends over 15 amino acids. Germline assignment: CDR1 SGHRS and CDR2 YFSETQ. Trimming took 4 bases from V and 2 from J; bases not matched to a gene: 6. The CDR3 DNA reads as TGCGCCAGCAGCCCCCAGACAGGGGGGAACTATGGCTACACCTTC. This encodes CASSPQTGGNYGYTF.

V and J are TRBV7-9 and TRBJ2-7; 10 bases map to TRBD1. Trimming at V came to 5 bases and at J to 5 bases, leaving 3 bases not matched to a gene. This CDR3 region has 13 residues. Germline loops: CDR1 SEHNR, CDR2 FQNEAQ (reference sequence). CDR3 nucleotide sequence: TGTGCCAGCAGCCCGGGACAGGGGAACGAGCAGTACTTC. Its protein product is CASSPGQGNEQYF. The full variable domain, rest sourced from reference TRBV7-9 and TRBJ2-7, is DTGVSQNPRHKITKRGQNVTFRCDPISEHNRLYWYRQTLGQGPEFLTYFQNEAQLEKSRLLSDRFSAERPKGSFSTLEIQRTEQGDSAMYLCASSPGQGNEQYFGPGTRLTVT.

V usage is TRBV27 and J usage is TRBJ2-1, with a tentative D call TRBD1 (5 bases). Trimming removed 5 bases at V and 0 bases at J, with 5 bases between. The germline V gene encodes CDR1 MNHEY and CDR2 SMNVEV (reference sequence). The CDR3 is 13 residues long. CDR3 loop: CASSQGSYNEQFF. The CDR3 bases are TGTGCCAGCAGTCAGGGCTCCTACAATGAGCAGTTCTTC.

The rearrangement joins TRBV9 to TRBJ2-5; no clear D gene. Trimming cost V 0 bases and J 4 bases, with 10 bases left between them. Germline loops: CDR1 SGDLS, CDR2 YYNGEE. The CDR3 extends over 14 amino acids. The CDR3 coding sequence is TGTGCCAGCAGCGTAGGGCTTAGCCCAGAGACCCAGTACTTC. Protein sequence: CASSVGLSPETQYF.

The sample holds a few counts of this clone. This chain uses TRBV6-2 or TRBV6-3 with TRBJ2-1, with a possible D match to TRBD2 (6 bases). The CDR3 has 19 amino acids. Looked up from germline, CDR1 is MNHEY and CDR2 is SVGEGT. V lost 1 base and J lost 5, with 24 bases in between. CDR3 amino acids: CASSYFTLTGTGENNEQFF. Here the CDR3 DNA reads TGTGCCAGCAGTTACTTCACCCTCACCGGGACTGGAGAAAACAATGAGCAGTTCTTC.

The gene calls are TRBV18 and TRBJ1-6, with D maybe TRBD1 (5 bases). Trimming took off 3 bases at V and 9 bases at J, with 9 bases between the two ends. This CDR3 region has 13 residues. Germline V CDR1 and CDR2: KGHSH, LQKENI. CDR3 loop: CASSPKGRSPLHF. For the CDR3, the DNA is TGTGCCAGCTCACCGAAGGGGCGTTCACCCCTCCACTTT. Using reference TRBV18 and TRBJ1-6 for the parts outside the CDR3, the full variable domain is NAGVMQNPRHLVRRRGQEARLRCSPMKGHSHVYWYRQLPEEGLKFMVYLQKENIIDESGMPKERFSAEFPKEGPSILRIQQVVRGDSAAYFCASSPKGRSPLHFGNGTRLTVT.

This clone came up once. The V call is TRBV11-3, the J call TRBJ2-2; 10 bases agree with TRBD2. Germline V lookup: CDR1 SGHNT, CDR2 YENEEA. The CDR3 length is 17 residues. The trim removed 0 bases at V and 6 bases at J, leaving 7 bases unmatched. The CDR3, as DNA: TGTGCCAGCAGCTTAGAAGGCCTAGCGGGAGTGGCCGGGGAGCTGTTTTTT. It codes for CASSLEGLAGVAGELFF.

The chain links TRBV19 to TRBJ2-7; TRBD2 is a possible D gene (6 bases). V dropped 7 bases and J dropped 3 bases, with 13 bases sitting between them. The CDR3 sequence is 13 residues long. CDR1 is LNHDA and CDR2 is SQIVND in the germline V gene (reference sequence). This chain's CDR3 is CASTSGGNYEQYF. In nucleotides, the CDR3 is TGTGCCAGTACCTCAGGCGGGAACTACGAGCAGTACTTC.

The chain employs TRBV7-9 and TRBJ1-2; 8 bases agree with TRBD1. Trimming took 3 bases from V and 7 from J; bases not matched to a gene: 7. The CDR3 runs 14 residues. Germline CDR1 and CDR2: SEHNR and FQNEAQ (reference sequence). This CDR3 reads CASSFWTGIGGYTF. CDR3 nucleotides: TGTGCCAGCAGCTTTTGGACAGGGATTGGTGGCTACACCTTC. The entire variable domain, with the rest obtained from reference TRBV7-9 and TRBJ1-2, is as follows: DTGVSQNPRHKITKRGQNVTFRCDPISEHNRLYWYRQTLGQGPEFLTYFQNEAQLEKSRLLSDRFSAERPKGSFSTLEIQRTEQGDSAMYLCASSFWTGIGGYTFGSGTRLTVV.

This clone was seen just once. The CDR3 coding sequence is TGTGCCAGCAGCCAAGCACAGGGGGGCCAAGAGACCCAGTACTTC. Translating it yields CASSQAQGGQETQYF. The chain links TRBV3-1 (or the pseudogene TRBV3-2) to TRBJ2-5; 8 nucleotides line up with TRBD1. Germline lookup yields CDR1 LGHDT and CDR2 YNNKEL (reference sequence). The length of the CDR3 is 15 residues. Germline trimming cut 1 base from V and 1 base from J; bases unmatched to any gene: 2.

This rearrangement joins TRBV3-1 (or the pseudogene TRBV3-2) to TRBJ2-6; TRBD2 agrees at 10 bases. The CDR3 totals 19 residues. V was pared by 1 base and J by 4 bases, with 10 bases of the junction left unmatched. CDR1 LGHDT and CDR2 YNNKEL come from the germline V gene (reference sequence). CDR3 DNA: TGTGCCAGCAGCCAAGGGCAACTAGCGGGATTCCCCGGGGCCAACGTCCTGACTTTC. This encodes CASSQGQLAGFPGANVLTF.

The chain combines TRBV28 with TRBJ2-1, with 12 bases aligning to TRBD1. V lost 4 bases to trimming and J lost 7 bases; unmatched junction nucleotides: 11. CDR3 length: 17 residues. The V gene's germline CDR1 is MDHEN and CDR2 SYDVKM. The CDR3 spells CASSSLPGTGGLNEQFF. The CDR3 nucleotides read TGTGCCAGCAGTTCCCTGCCGGGGACAGGGGGCCTGAATGAGCAGTTCTTC.

The chain carries TRBV7-7 and TRBJ2-1, with D perhaps matching TRBD1 (5 bases). Germline-derived CDR1 and CDR2 are SSHAT and FNYEAQ (reference sequence). V shed 1 base and J shed 2 bases, with 9 bases lying between them. The CDR3 sequence is 15 residues long. The DNA for the CDR3 is TGTGCCAGCAGCTTAGGGCAGGGCCCCTACAATGAGCAGTTCTTC. Protein sequence: CASSLGQGPYNEQFF.

V and J are TRBV24-1 and TRBJ2-1; unclear D gene. Germline V gene lookup returns CDR1 KGHDR and CDR2 SFDVKD. Trimming shortened V by 11 bases and J by 9 bases, and 16 bases separated the two germline ends. The CDR3 spans 12 residues. The CDR3 reads CAIRDSGGEQFF. CDR3 coding DNA: TGTGCCATCAGAGATAGTGGCGGTGAGCAGTTCTTC.